This TCR beta chain was recovered during a study of blood T cell repertoires in COVID-19. As for the study in general: Material from acute and convalescent COVID-19 was sourced from the United States, Italy and Spain. In each case, the material was cDNA or gDNA derived from T cells, B-cell-depleted T cells, or PBMCs.

Original processing notes: By means of reference gene primer amplification, nucleated cell counts were estimated. Produced via immunoSEQ multiplex PCR; TCRdb's table is partial and in-frame only. V, J and clone size are those of that table, while D and trimming were read from the DNA. The sample records 200,000 to 250,000 clones, around 81% being singletons. Germline CDR1 SEHNR, CDR2 FQNEAQ (reference sequence). The CDR3 is made up of 13 amino acids. With 4 bases removed from V and 7 bases from J, the gap between germline ends came to 14 bases. The sequenced material came from peripheral blood. The genes are TRBV7-9 and TRBJ2-7; D remains ambiguous. The sequence was obtained from a woman in her seventies with acute or convalescent COVID-19. CDR3 in amino acids: CASSYRPAWEQYF. The DNA of the CDR3 is TGTGCCAGCAGCTACCGTCCTGCGTGGGAGCAGTACTTC.